This record looks at one T cell receptor (beta chain) sequence and its context. Clones were read by immunoSEQ multiplex PCR, and TCRdb kept only the in-frame ones, dropping some. The data contain 700,000 to 750,000 clones, 80% to 90% of them seen just once; the ten biggest clones take up 0.0095% to 0.011%. This entry belongs to a study of shared T cell receptors in the human thymus. This CDR3 spans 14 amino acids. The germline V gene has CDR1 LGHNA and CDR2 YSLEER. V lost 4 bases and J lost 3, with 12 bases in between. These data also formed part of another study, on human thymus T cells. That report notes: During corrective heart surgery, resections were taken, and the thymus tissue came from them.

This chain uses TRBV4-3 with TRBJ1-2; D is undetermined. The sequencing input was thymocytes. This receptor was identified in a girl less than two years old with a congenital heart defect. The CDR3 coding sequence is TGCGCCAGCAGCCCCCCGGAGGTCCACTATGGCTACACCTTC. This translates into CASSPPEVHYGYTF.